The clone carrying this T cell receptor beta chain has just one count. The data were obtained in a study of T-cell reconstitution after alpha-beta-depleted transplantation in children. TCRbeta library preparation incorporated unique molecular identifiers. TCRdb ran MiXCR on the PCR reads and lists one entry per CDR3 protein. Of over 400,000 distinct CDR3 sequences listed, about 12% are singletons. Per the germline V gene, CDR1 is SGHNT and CDR2 is YYREEE (reference sequence). The trim removed 3 bases at V and 7 bases at J, leaving 10 bases unmatched. The CDR3 is 16 amino acids. The source material was PBMCs from the stem cell graft donor, sampled from the stem cell graft. This chain links TRBV5-4 with TRBJ1-6; 7 bases fit TRBD1. This TCR was recovered from a human donor who donated a stem cell graft to a child with combined immunodeficiency. CDR3 sequence (DNA): TGTGCCAGCAGCTATATACCGGGACAGTACAATTCACCCCTCCACTTT. Translation gives CASSYIPGQYNSPLHF. The whole variable domain, remainder taken from reference TRBV5-4 and TRBJ1-6, is ETGVTQSPTHLIKTRGQQVTLRCSSQSGHNTVSWYQQALGQGPQFIFQYYREEENGRGNFPPRFSGLQFPNYSSELNVNALELDDSALYLCASSYIPGQYNSPLHFGNGTRLTVT.